This T cell receptor beta chain was profiled in a study of control samples from healthy donors and cancer patients. J lost 5 bases, V lost 4 bases, and 5 bases had no gene match. CDR3 length equals 15 residues. The germline V gene has CDR1 KGHDR and CDR2 SFDVKD. This clone was picked up one time. Measured with immunoSEQ multiplex PCR; TCRdb has only the in-frame clones, and not every one. The sample lists about 130,000 clones; 93% were seen once. The sequenced sample was PBMCs. This receptor was identified in a man aged 45-65 years with head and neck cancer. This chain connects TRBV24-1 to TRBJ1-5; the match to TRBD1 covers 9 bases. The CDR3 sequence: CATSETGTGHQPQHF. For the CDR3, the DNA is TGTGCCACCAGTGAAACCGGGACAGGGCATCAGCCCCAGCATTTT.